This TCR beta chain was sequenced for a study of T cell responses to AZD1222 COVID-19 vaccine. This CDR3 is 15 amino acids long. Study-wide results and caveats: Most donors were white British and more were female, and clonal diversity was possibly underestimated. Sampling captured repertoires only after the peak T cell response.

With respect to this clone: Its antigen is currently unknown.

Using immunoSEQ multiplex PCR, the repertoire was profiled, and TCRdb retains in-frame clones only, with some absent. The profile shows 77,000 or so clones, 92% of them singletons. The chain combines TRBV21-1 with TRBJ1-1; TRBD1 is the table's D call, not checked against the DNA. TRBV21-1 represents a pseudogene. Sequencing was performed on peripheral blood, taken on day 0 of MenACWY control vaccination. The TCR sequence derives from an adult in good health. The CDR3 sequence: CASSFRGRRDPEAFF. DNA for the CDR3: TGTGCCAGCAGCTTCAGGGGGCGCCGCGACCCTGAAGCTTTCTTT.